The clone carrying this T cell receptor beta chain was seen more than once but under ten times. Its antigen is not identified. Germline V gives CDR1 DFQATT, CDR2 SNEGSKA (reference sequence). Trimming removed 0 bases at V and 0 bases at J, with 9 bases between. The CDR3 runs to 16 residues. The entry originates in a study of T-cell memory formation after mild COVID-19. Study context: The study found TCR clusters largely donor specific. Study observations and caveats: The main location of contracting CD4+ clones was CM and EM, and that of contracting CD8+ clones was EMRA. Nothing showed for sure that second-wave clones peaking on day 37 were SARS-CoV-2 specific.

TCRdb reprocessed the 5' RACE reads via MiXCR and lists one record per CDR3 protein. This sample yields about 360,000 distinct CDR3 sequences, of which 10% to 15% are seen a single time; 20% to 25% belongs to the top ten. The genes are TRBV20-1 and TRBJ1-6, with D tentatively TRBD1 (5 bases). The TCR originated in a man between 18 and 29 years old who had mild COVID-19 (a few samples of this study predate the infection). Cell type and time point are not known. The sequencing sample was made of PBMCs or a T cell subset sorted from them (not recorded which). The CDR3 region has the DNA TGCAGTGCTAGAGATCGGGACCGCTCCTATAATTCACCCCTCCACTTT. Amino acid sequence: CSARDRDRSYNSPLHF.